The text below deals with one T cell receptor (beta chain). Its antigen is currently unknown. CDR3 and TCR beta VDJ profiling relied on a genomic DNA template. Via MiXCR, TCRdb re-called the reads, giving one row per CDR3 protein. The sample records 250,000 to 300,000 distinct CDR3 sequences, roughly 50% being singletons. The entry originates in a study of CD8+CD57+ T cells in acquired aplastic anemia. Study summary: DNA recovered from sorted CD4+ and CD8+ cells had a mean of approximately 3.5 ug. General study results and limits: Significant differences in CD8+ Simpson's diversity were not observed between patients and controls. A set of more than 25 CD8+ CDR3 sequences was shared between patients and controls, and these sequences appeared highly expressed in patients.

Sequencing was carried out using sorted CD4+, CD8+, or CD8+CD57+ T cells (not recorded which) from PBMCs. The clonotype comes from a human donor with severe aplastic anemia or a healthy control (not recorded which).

In DNA form, the CDR3 reads TGTGCCACCAGTGATTCTGGGGGGAGCTCCTACAATGAGCAGTTCTTC. Its translation: CATSDSGGSSYNEQFF. This chain joins TRBV24-1 and TRBJ2-1, with a possible D match to TRBD2 (6 bases). This CDR3 has 16 residues. V was shortened by 2 bases and J by 0 bases, with 10 bases between the two germline ends. Germline lookup yields CDR1 KGHDR and CDR2 SFDVKD.